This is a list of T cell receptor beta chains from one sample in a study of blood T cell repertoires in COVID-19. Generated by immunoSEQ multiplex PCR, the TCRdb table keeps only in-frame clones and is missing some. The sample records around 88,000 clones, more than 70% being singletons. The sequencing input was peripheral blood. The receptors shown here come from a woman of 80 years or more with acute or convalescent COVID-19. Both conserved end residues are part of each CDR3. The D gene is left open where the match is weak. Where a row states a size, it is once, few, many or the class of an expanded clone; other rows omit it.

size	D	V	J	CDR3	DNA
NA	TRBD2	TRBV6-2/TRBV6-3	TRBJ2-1	CASSYGGTRRYNEQFF	TGTGCCAGCAGTTATGGGGGGACTAGAAGATACAATGAGCAGTTCTTC
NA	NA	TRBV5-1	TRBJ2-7	CASGGLSSYEQYF	TGCGCCAGCGGAGGACTATCATCCTACGAGCAGTACTTC
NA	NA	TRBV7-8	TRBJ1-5	CASSPRGQPQHF	TGTGCCAGCAGCCCCAGGGGTCAGCCCCAGCATTTT
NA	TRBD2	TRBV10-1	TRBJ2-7	CATPPTSSHEQYF	TGCGCCACCCCACCGACTAGCAGCCACGAGCAGTACTTC
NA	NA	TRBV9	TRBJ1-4	CASSLTGGRTNEKLFF	TGTGCCAGCAGCCTTACCGGGGGGCGAACTAATGAAAAACTGTTTTTT
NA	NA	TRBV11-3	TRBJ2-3	CASSLGANTDTQYF	TGTGCCAGCAGCTTAGGGGCTAACACAGATACGCAGTATTTT
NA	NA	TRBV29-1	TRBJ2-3	CSVDPDSDTQYF	TGCAGCGTTGATCCCGACTCAGATACGCAGTATTTT
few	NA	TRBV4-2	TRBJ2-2	CASSQPVTSLGTGELFF	TGTGCCAGCAGCCAACCTGTAACTAGCTTGGGCACCGGGGAGCTGTTTTTT
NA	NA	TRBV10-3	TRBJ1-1	CAISALLTGLNTEAFF	TGTGCCATCAGTGCGCTCCTTACAGGGTTGAACACTGAAGCTTTCTTT
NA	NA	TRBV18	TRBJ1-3	CASSPAGGNTIYF	TGTGCCAGCTCACCGGCGGGTGGAAACACCATATATTTT
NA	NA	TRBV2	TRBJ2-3	CASGRTGPGQGYF	TGTGCCAGCGGGAGGACGGGCCCGGGGCAGGGTTATTTT
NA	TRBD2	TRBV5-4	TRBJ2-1	CASSLAGLAGHNEQFF	TGTGCCAGCAGCTTGGCGGGACTAGCCGGGCACAATGAGCAGTTCTTC
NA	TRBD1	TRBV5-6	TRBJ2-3	CASSPTGDGTDTQYF	TGTGCCAGCAGTCCCACAGGGGACGGCACAGATACGCAGTATTTT
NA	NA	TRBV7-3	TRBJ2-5	CASSPLSSSGIETQYF	TGTGCCAGCAGCCCCCTGTCTTCTAGTGGTATTGAGACCCAGTACTTC
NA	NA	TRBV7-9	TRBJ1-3	CASSVDSPASGNTIYF	TGTGCCAGCAGCGTCGACAGTCCTGCCTCTGGAAACACCATATATTTT
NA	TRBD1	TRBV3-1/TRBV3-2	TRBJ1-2	CASSLLRGDYGYTF	TGTGCCAGCAGTCTACTCAGGGGGGACTATGGCTACACCTTC
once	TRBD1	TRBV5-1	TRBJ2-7	CASSLVGTGWEQYF	TGCGCCAGCAGCTTGGTGGGGACAGGGTGGGAGCAGTACTTC
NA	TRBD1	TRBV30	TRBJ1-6	CAWRGQAGSPLHF	TGTGCCTGGAGGGGACAGGCGGGTTCACCCCTCCACTTT
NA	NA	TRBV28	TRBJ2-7	CASSSGQHYEQYF	TGTGCCAGCAGTTCTGGACAGCACTACGAGCAGTACTTC
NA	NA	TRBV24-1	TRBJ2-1	CATQDYKDNEQFF	TGTGCCACCCAGGACTACAAGGACAATGAGCAGTTCTTC
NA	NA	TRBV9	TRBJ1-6	CASSARTDPYNSPLHF	TGTGCCAGCAGCGCACGGACAGATCCTTATAATTCACCCCTCCACTTT
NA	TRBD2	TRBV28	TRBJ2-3	CASSLWGLAGGQNTDTQYF	TGTGCCAGCAGTTTATGGGGACTAGCGGGAGGACAAAACACAGATACGCAGTATTTT
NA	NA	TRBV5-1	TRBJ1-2	CASSPPGGDYGYTF	TGCGCCAGCAGCCCCCCTGGGGGCGACTATGGCTACACCTTC
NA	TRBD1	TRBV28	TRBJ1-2	CASRVTGARANYGYTF	TGTGCCAGCAGAGTGACAGGGGCGCGGGCTAACTATGGCTACACCTTC
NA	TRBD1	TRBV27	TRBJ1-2	CASSFRGQTEGGYTF	TGTGCCAGCAGTTTCCGGGGACAGACGGAAGGCGGCTACACCTTC
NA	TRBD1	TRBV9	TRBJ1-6	CASSVAEGAGGSPLHF	TGTGCCAGCAGCGTAGCTGAGGGGGCTGGGGGTTCACCCCTCCACTTT
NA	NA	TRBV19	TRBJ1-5	CASSMVQAPNQPQHF	TGTGCCAGTAGTATGGTCCAGGCACCAAATCAGCCCCAGCATTTT
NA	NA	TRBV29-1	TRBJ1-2	CSVEVAQGQGCTF	TGCAGCGTTGAAGTTGCTCAGGGTCAGGGCTGCACCTTC
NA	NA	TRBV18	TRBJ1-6	CASSPPSGMVNSPLHF	TGTGCCAGCTCACCACCATCAGGGATGGTCAATTCACCCCTCCACTTT
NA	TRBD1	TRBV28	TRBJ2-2	CASSQTGTVFTGELFF	TGTGCCAGCAGTCAAACCGGGACAGTTTTTACCGGGGAGCTGTTTTTT
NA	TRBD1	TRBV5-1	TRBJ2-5	CASRGQGGQETQYF	TGCGCCAGCAGGGGACAGGGAGGGCAAGAGACCCAGTACTTC
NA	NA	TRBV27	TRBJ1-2	CASSLIGAGSYGYTF	TGTGCCAGCAGTTTAATAGGGGCCGGGAGCTATGGCTACACCTTC
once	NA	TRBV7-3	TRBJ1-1	CASSYQGNTEAFF	TGTGCCAGCAGCTATCAGGGGAACACTGAAGCTTTCTTT
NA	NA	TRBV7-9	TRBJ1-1	CASSLLRAARGSTEAFF	TGTGCCAGCAGTTTACTTAGGGCTGCCAGGGGCTCAACTGAAGCTTTCTTT
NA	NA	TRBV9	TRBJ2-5	CASSVDGTTETQYF	TGTGCCAGCAGCGTAGATGGGACAACGGAGACCCAGTACTTC
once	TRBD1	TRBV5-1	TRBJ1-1	CASSFLTGVTEAFF	TGCGCCAGCAGCTTCCTGACAGGGGTAACTGAAGCTTTCTTT
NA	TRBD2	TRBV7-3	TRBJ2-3	CASSSGTSATDTQYF	TGTGCCAGCAGCTCCGGGACTAGCGCCACAGATACGCAGTATTTT
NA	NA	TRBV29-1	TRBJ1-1	CSVEGDKGRSDTEAFF	TGCAGCGTTGAAGGTGATAAGGGGCGCTCGGACACTGAAGCTTTCTTT
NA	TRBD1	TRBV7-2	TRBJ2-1	CASAGTGVSEQFF	TGTGCCAGCGCCGGGACAGGGGTATCTGAGCAGTTCTTC
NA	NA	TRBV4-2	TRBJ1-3	CASSQDKDSSGNTIYF	TGTGCCAGCAGCCAAGACAAGGACAGCTCTGGAAACACCATATATTTT
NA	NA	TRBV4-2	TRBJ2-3	CASSQDTRRGSSSTDTQYF	TGTGCCAGCAGCCAAGATACCCGGCGGGGATCAAGTAGCACAGATACGCAGTATTTT
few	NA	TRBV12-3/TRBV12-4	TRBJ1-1	CASSYGPNTEAFF	TGTGCCAGCAGTTATGGCCCGAACACTGAAGCTTTCTTT
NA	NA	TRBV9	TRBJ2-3	CASSEPRREDTQYF	TGTGCCAGCAGCGAGCCGCGGAGGGAAGATACGCAGTATTTT
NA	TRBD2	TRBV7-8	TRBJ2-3	CASSLGLAGDPRGLQTQYF	TGTGCCAGCAGCCTCGGACTAGCGGGAGATCCCAGGGGTTTACAGACGCAGTATTTT
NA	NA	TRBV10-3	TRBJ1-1	CAISESAGNTEAFF	TGTGCCATCAGTGAGTCGGCAGGGAACACTGAAGCTTTCTTT
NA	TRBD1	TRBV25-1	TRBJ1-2	CASSEAGGVYGYTF	TGTGCCAGCAGTGAGGCAGGGGGCGTCTATGGCTACACCTTC
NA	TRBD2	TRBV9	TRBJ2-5	CASSVSAGPSETQYF	TGTGCCAGCAGCGTATCAGCGGGACCTTCAGAGACCCAGTACTTC
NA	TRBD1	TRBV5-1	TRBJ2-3	CASSPDRGTDTQYF	TGCGCCAGCAGCCCCGACAGGGGAACAGATACGCAGTATTTT
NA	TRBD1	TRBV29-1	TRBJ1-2	CSVPSGQGNYGYTF	TGCAGCGTCCCCTCCGGACAGGGGAACTATGGCTACACCTTC
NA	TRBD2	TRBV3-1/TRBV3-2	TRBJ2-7	CASSLTGGHEQYF	TGTGCCAGCAGCCTCACGGGGGGGCACGAGCAGTACTTC
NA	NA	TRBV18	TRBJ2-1	CASSRGGFINEQFF	TGTGCCAGCTCACGTGGAGGATTCATCAATGAGCAGTTCTTC
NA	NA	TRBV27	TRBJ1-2	CASSFSAGGGYTF	TGTGCCAGCAGTTTCTCTGCAGGTGGAGGCTACACCTTC
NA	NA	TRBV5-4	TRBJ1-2	CASSLEQPNYGYTF	TGTGCCAGCAGCTTGGAACAGCCGAACTATGGCTACACCTTC
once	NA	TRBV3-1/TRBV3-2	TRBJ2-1	CASSQDMSRQGEQFF	TGTGCCAGCAGCCAAGATATGTCTAGGCAAGGAGAGCAGTTCTTC
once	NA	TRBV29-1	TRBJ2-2	CSTQVTGELFF	TGCAGCACGCAGGTGACCGGGGAGCTGTTTTTT